The rows below give T cell receptor beta chains drawn from one sample of a study of blood T cell repertoires in COVID-19. Measured with immunoSEQ multiplex PCR; TCRdb has only the in-frame clones, and not every one. The sample lists around 40,000 clones; approximately 92% were seen once. The sample was peripheral blood. The receptor set was obtained from a human donor in a cohort sampled during active COVID-19. The CDR3 runs from the conserved cysteine through the conserved F or W. A D gene is named only where the DNA matches it firmly. Only some rows state a clone size, as once, few, many or a class for expanded clones.

D gene	V gene	clone size	J gene	CDR3 DNA	CDR3 protein
TRBD1	TRBV19	NA	TRBJ1-1	TGTGCCAGTCTGCAGGGGGCTGAAGCTTTCTTT	CASLQGAEAFF
TRBD2	TRBV3-1/TRBV3-2	NA	TRBJ2-2	TGTGCCAGCAGCCAAGCCTCTAGCGGGGGTAACACCGGGGAGCTGTTTTTT	CASSQASSGGNTGELFF
TRBD2	TRBV5-1	NA	TRBJ2-2	TGCGCCAGCAGCCGCGGGACTAGCGGGGGGGCCGTCGGCACCGGGGAGCTGTTTTTT	CASSRGTSGGAVGTGELFF
NA	TRBV7-8	once	TRBJ2-7	TGTGCCAGCAGTCTTAGATTAGGGGGCTCCTACGAGCAGTACTTC	CASSLRLGGSYEQYF
NA	TRBV9	NA	TRBJ1-2	TGTGCCAGCAGCGACCAGGGCCACGACTATGGCTACACCTTC	CASSDQGHDYGYTF
NA	TRBV12-3/TRBV12-4	NA	TRBJ2-7	TGTGCCAGCAGCCTGGAGGCCGGGGGGCAGTACTTC	CASSLEAGGQYF
TRBD1	TRBV7-9	NA	TRBJ1-2	TGTGCCAGCAGCTTATTAATCGGGACAGACTATGGCTACACCTTC	CASSLLIGTDYGYTF
NA	TRBV29-1	NA	TRBJ2-3	TGCAGCGTTGGGACGGGACAGCGGGCCCCAGATACGCAGTATTTT	CSVGTGQRAPDTQYF
NA	TRBV29-1	NA	TRBJ2-5	TGCAGCGGCGGGCGGGCCCAAGAGACCCAGTACTTC	CSGGRAQETQYF
NA	TRBV18	NA	TRBJ1-1	TGTGCCAGCTCGCGGGAGTTTTCCACTGAAGCTTTCTTT	CASSREFSTEAFF
TRBD1	TRBV7-9	NA	TRBJ2-3	TGTGCCAGCAGCTTTGTTCGAACAGGGGGGGATACGCAGTATTTT	CASSFVRTGGDTQYF
TRBD1	TRBV6-6	NA	TRBJ1-5	TGTGCCAGCAGCCAACCAGACAGGGGAAGAAATCAGCCCCAGCATTTT	CASSQPDRGRNQPQHF
TRBD1	TRBV18	NA	TRBJ1-1	TGTGCCAGCTCGCTCAAACAGGGGGCCGGGACTGAAGCTTTCTTT	CASSLKQGAGTEAFF
TRBD2	TRBV5-4	NA	TRBJ2-1	TGTGCCAGCAGCGGACGACTAGCGGGAGGGCCTCACAATGAGCAGTTCTTC	CASSGRLAGGPHNEQFF
TRBD2	TRBV19	NA	TRBJ2-7	TGTGCCAGTAGTATGTCCGGCGGGAGTATCTACGAGCAGTACTTC	CASSMSGGSIYEQYF
NA	TRBV25-1	NA	TRBJ2-7	TGTGCCAGCAGTGAATATCGGGGTAGGCCTACCTACGAGCAGTACTTC	CASSEYRGRPTYEQYF
NA	TRBV9	NA	TRBJ1-1	TGTGCCAGCAGCGTAGTCTCAGGGATGAACACTGAAGCTTTCTTT	CASSVVSGMNTEAFF
TRBD1	TRBV6-6	NA	TRBJ2-3	TGTGCCAGCAGTTCACCGGGGACAGGGGCAGATACGCAGTATTTT	CASSSPGTGADTQYF
TRBD2	TRBV11-2	once	TRBJ2-2	TGTGCCAGCAGCTCACGCGGGGGGCCCGGTAACACCGGGGAGCTGTTTTTT	CASSSRGGPGNTGELFF
NA	TRBV6-6	NA	TRBJ1-6	TGTGCCAGCAGTAACGGCGGCCGGACGGGATCACCCCTCCACTTT	CASSNGGRTGSPLHF
TRBD2	TRBV27	NA	TRBJ2-3	TGTGCCATCACTACTAGTAGCGGGAGCACAGATACGCAGTATTTT	CAITTSSGSTDTQYF
TRBD1	TRBV27	NA	TRBJ2-7	TGTGCCAGCAGGGAATTACAGGGGAACGAGCAGTACTTC	CASRELQGNEQYF
NA	TRBV28	NA	TRBJ2-5	TGTTCAGCAGGGGCAGAGACCCAGTACTTC	CSAGAETQYF
NA	TRBV5-1	NA	TRBJ2-5	TGCGCCAGCAGCTTGGGGCCCGGGGAGACCCAGTACTTC	CASSLGPGETQYF
TRBD1	TRBV7-2	NA	TRBJ1-3	TGTGCCAGCCACACCCAGGGGGCAAACACCATATATTTT	CASHTQGANTIYF
TRBD2	TRBV6-5	NA	TRBJ2-1	TGTGCCAGCAGGACTAGCGGGGGCTCCTACAATGAGCAGTTCTTC	CASRTSGGSYNEQFF
NA	TRBV4-2	NA	TRBJ2-7	TGTGCCAGCAGCCAAGGCGCAGGGTCGGGCGAGCAGTACTTC	CASSQGAGSGEQYF
TRBD1	TRBV2	NA	TRBJ1-2	TGTGCCAGCAGCGCACGCACAGGGGTTGGTGGCTACACCTTC	CASSARTGVGGYTF
TRBD1	TRBV19	NA	TRBJ1-1	TGTGCCAGTTCAACCGGGACAGGGGCAGGTGAAGCTTTCTTT	CASSTGTGAGEAFF
NA	TRBV2	few	TRBJ1-6	TGTGCCAGCAGGGCGCAGGGTTTACCCCTCCACTTT	CASRAQGLPLHF
NA	TRBV5-1	few	TRBJ1-1	TGCGCCAGCAGCTTAGCCCGGCCCAGTACAGTGAACACTGAAGCTTTCTTT	CASSLARPSTVNTEAFF
TRBD1	TRBV6-5	once	TRBJ1-6	TGTGCCAGCACGGTGGGGACAGTAAATTCACCCCTCCACTTT	CASTVGTVNSPLHF
NA	TRBV5-4	NA	TRBJ2-5	TGTGCCAGCAGCTCATGGAGCGTTCAAGAGACCCAGTACTTC	CASSSWSVQETQYF
TRBD2	TRBV7-7	once	TRBJ2-3	TGTGCCAGCAGCTTGGGGGGGACAGATACGCAGTATTTT	CASSLGGTDTQYF
TRBD1	TRBV7-9	NA	TRBJ2-7	TGTGCCAGCAGCTCGGGACAGGGGAACTCCGAGCAGTACTTC	CASSSGQGNSEQYF
NA	TRBV2	NA	TRBJ2-1	TGTGCCAGCGGGGCTCGTGCTGAGCAGTTCTTC	CASGARAEQFF
TRBD2	TRBV12-5	once	TRBJ2-1	TGTGCTAGCTCACCGGGACTAGCCGCCAATGAGCAGTTCTTC	CASSPGLAANEQFF
TRBD1	TRBV27	NA	TRBJ1-4	TGTGCCAGCAGTTTACAGGGGGCATATGGACATGGAACTAATGAAAAACTGTTTTTT	CASSLQGAYGHGTNEKLFF
NA	TRBV5-1	medium-sized	TRBJ1-2	TGCGCCAGCAGCGGCAGGGGCTCGTATGGCTACACCTTC	CASSGRGSYGYTF
NA	TRBV9	NA	TRBJ2-3	TGTGCCAGCAGCGTAGCGCCAGGGAGCACAGATACGCAGTATTTT	CASSVAPGSTDTQYF
NA	TRBV6-5	NA	TRBJ2-1	TGTGCCAGCAGTTACGGAGGGAGACACAATGAGCAGTTCTTC	CASSYGGRHNEQFF
TRBD1	TRBV6-1	once	TRBJ2-7	TGTGCCAGCAGTGCATTCAGGACAGGGAGCTCCTACGAGCAGTACTTC	CASSAFRTGSSYEQYF
NA	TRBV4-3	NA	TRBJ2-3	TGCGCCAGCAGCCAAGATACGTACGGAGGAGATACGCAGTATTTT	CASSQDTYGGDTQYF
NA	TRBV15	NA	TRBJ1-1	TGTGCCACCAGCAGCACAAACAGGGCGAACACTGAAGCTTTCTTT	CATSSTNRANTEAFF
NA	TRBV14	NA	TRBJ1-1	TGTGCCAGCAGCCAAGATCTTCGGACTGAAGCTTTCTTT	CASSQDLRTEAFF
NA	TRBV6-6	NA	TRBJ2-5	TGTGCCAGCAGGCATGGGGCGGGGAGGGGGAAAGAGACCCAGTACTTC	CASRHGAGRGKETQYF
NA	TRBV7-2	NA	TRBJ1-4	TGTGCCAGCAGCTTAGAGGACATGGCTAATGAAAAACTGTTTTTT	CASSLEDMANEKLFF
TRBD1	TRBV3-1/TRBV3-2	NA	TRBJ1-5	TGTGCCAGCCAGAAGGGGGCTGGTCAGCCCCAGCATTTT	CASQKGAGQPQHF
NA	TRBV5-1	NA	TRBJ2-1	TGCGCCAGCAGCCGCGCAGGGGGGTTACGCGATGAGCAGTTCTTC	CASSRAGGLRDEQFF
TRBD2	TRBV18	NA	TRBJ2-1	TGTGCCAGCTCACCATCAAGGGAGGGTGAGCAGTTCTTC	CASSPSREGEQFF
TRBD2	TRBV11-2	NA	TRBJ2-1	TGTGCCAGCAGCCAAATGGGACTAGCGAAATACAATGAGCAGTTCTTC	CASSQMGLAKYNEQFF
TRBD1	TRBV6-6	NA	TRBJ1-6	TGTGCCAGCGGACAGGGGGTGGCTAATTCACCCCTCCACTTT	CASGQGVANSPLHF
TRBD1	TRBV27	NA	TRBJ1-6	TGTGCCAGCAGTCTCGACAGGGGGAATTCACCCCTCCACTTT	CASSLDRGNSPLHF
TRBD2	TRBV5-1	NA	TRBJ2-3	TGCGCCAGCAGCTTGGGTACTAGCGGGGGGATAACAGATACGCAGTATTTT	CASSLGTSGGITDTQYF
NA	TRBV3-1/TRBV3-2	NA	TRBJ2-3	TGTGCCAGCAGCCAGTCCTGGCGGGTCACAGATACGCAGTATTTT	CASSQSWRVTDTQYF